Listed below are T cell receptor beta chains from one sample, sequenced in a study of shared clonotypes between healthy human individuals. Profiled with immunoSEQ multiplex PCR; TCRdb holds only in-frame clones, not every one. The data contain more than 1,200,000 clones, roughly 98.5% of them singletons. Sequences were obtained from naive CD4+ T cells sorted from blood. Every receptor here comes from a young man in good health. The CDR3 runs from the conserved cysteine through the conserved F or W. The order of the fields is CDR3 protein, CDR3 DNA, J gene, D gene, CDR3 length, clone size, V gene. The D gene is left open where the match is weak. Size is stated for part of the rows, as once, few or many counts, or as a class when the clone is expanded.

CASRTGGGTNEQFF | TGTGCCAGCAGGACAGGGGGAGGGACCAATGAGCAGTTCTTC | TRBJ2-1 | TRBD1 | 14 | - | TRBV6-5
CASSILPSGRAQSYEQYF | TGTGCCAGTAGTATCCTGCCTAGCGGGAGGGCCCAGTCCTACGAGCAGTACTTC | TRBJ2-7 | TRBD2 | 18 | once | TRBV19
CASSFRAGQGISNQPQHF | TGTGCCAGCAGCTTTAGGGCGGGACAGGGGATTAGCAATCAGCCCCAGCATTTT | TRBJ1-5 | TRBD1 | 18 | - | TRBV7-2
CASSLTIYGYTF | TGTGCCAGCAGCTTAACCATCTATGGCTACACCTTC | TRBJ1-2 | - | 12 | - | TRBV7-2
CASSLAPEAFF | TGTGCCAGCAGCTTAGCCCCTGAAGCTTTCTTT | TRBJ1-1 | - | 11 | - | TRBV7-9
CASSPMTDMNTEAFF | TGTGCCAGCTCACCTATGACAGATATGAACACTGAAGCTTTCTTT | TRBJ1-1 | - | 15 | - | TRBV18
CASSLSQSQETQYF | TGTGCCAGCAGTTTATCCCAGTCCCAAGAGACCCAGTACTTC | TRBJ2-5 | - | 14 | - | TRBV28
CASSPKEGSYEQYF | TGCGCCAGCAGCCCTAAAGAAGGCTCCTACGAGCAGTACTTC | TRBJ2-7 | - | 14 | - | TRBV5-1
CASSPPGLAGGEQYF | TGTGCCAGCAGCCCTCCCGGACTAGCGGGAGGAGAACAGTACTTC | TRBJ2-7 | TRBD2 | 15 | - | TRBV7-9
CASSRAGGTNEKLFF | TGTGCCAGCAGCCGCGCGGGGGGCACTAATGAAAAACTGTTTTTT | TRBJ1-4 | - | 15 | - | TRBV7-9
CASSVGDDLTSGSVDTQYF | TGTGCCAGCAGCGTAGGTGATGACTTGACTAGCGGGAGTGTGGATACGCAGTATTTT | TRBJ2-3 | TRBD2 | 19 | once | TRBV9
CASSPQGAFSEQYF | TGTGCCAGCTCACCACAGGGGGCGTTTAGCGAGCAGTACTTC | TRBJ2-7 | TRBD1 | 14 | - | TRBV18
CASSFLRGNTEAFF | TGTGCCAGCAGCTTTCTGAGGGGGAACACTGAAGCTTTCTTT | TRBJ1-1 | - | 14 | - | TRBV7-2
CASSWDWFGQGGETQYF | TGTGCCAGCAGCTGGGATTGGTTCGGACAGGGGGGAGAGACCCAGTACTTC | TRBJ2-5 | TRBD1 | 17 | - | TRBV5-4
CASSDSRASGRVYEQYF | TGTGCCAGCAGTGATAGTAGGGCTAGCGGGAGAGTGTACGAGCAGTACTTC | TRBJ2-7 | TRBD2 | 17 | - | TRBV6-1
CASSFPGPGRELFF | TGTGCCAGCAGCTTCCCGGGCCCCGGAAGGGAGCTGTTTTTT | TRBJ2-2 | - | 14 | - | TRBV7-6
CASSTGLSQYF | TGTGCCAGCTCAACAGGCTTAAGCCAGTACTTC | TRBJ2-7 | - | 11 | - | TRBV18
CASSVAAGHDYEQYF | TGTGCCAGCAGCGTAGCCGCTGGGCACGACTACGAGCAGTACTTC | TRBJ2-7 | - | 15 | - | TRBV9
CASSLVPRGRINEKLFF | TGCGCCAGCAGCTTGGTCCCAAGGGGACGGATAAATGAAAAACTGTTTTTT | TRBJ1-4 | - | 17 | - | TRBV5-1
CASSPRLRTGELFF | TGTGCCAGCAGCCCACGTTTGAGGACCGGGGAGCTGTTTTTT | TRBJ2-2 | - | 14 | - | TRBV11-3